The 18 T cell receptor beta chains below were found in one sample sequenced in a study of T-cell reconstitution after alpha-beta-depleted transplantation in children. Unique molecular identifiers tagged the TCRbeta library. TCRdb reprocessed the PCR reads with MiXCR, giving one entry per CDR3 protein. The sample holds approximately 290,000 distinct CDR3 sequences, 9.5% to 13% seen once. The sequences come from peripheral blood, collected 180 days after TCRalphabeta/CD19-depleted stem cell transplant. The receptors originated from a male patient aged 2-10 years who had a stem cell transplant for chronic granulomatous disease, so the T cells may come from the graft donor.

About this clonotype: The CDR3 end shows no conserved phenylalanine or tryptophan, and so a read error is likely. The V and J genes are TRBV12-3 or TRBV12-4 and TRBJ2-5, with D maybe TRBD2 (5 bases). Trimming stripped 0 bases from V and 5 bases from J, with 7 bases between. The CDR3 sequence is 13 residues long. CDR3 in amino acids: CASSLARGETQYI. The CDR3 nucleotides are TGTGCCAGCAGTTTAGCTAGAGGGGAGACCCAGTACATC.

This clonotype was seen at least ten times. The chain joins TRBV20-1 to TRBJ1-1, with 8 bases fitting TRBD1. J lost 0 bases, V lost 3 bases, and 3 bases had no gene match. Germline V lookup: CDR1 DFQATT, CDR2 SNEGSKA (reference sequence). The CDR3 contains 14 residues. The CDR3 nucleotides read TGCAGTGCTAGGAAGACAGGGGTGAACACTGAAGCTTTCTTT. It encodes CSARKTGVNTEAFF.

This clonotype was observed at least ten times. The J gene is TRBJ2-5, the V gene TRBV5-6, with a tentative D call TRBD2 (5 bases). CDR1 is SGHDT, CDR2 YYEEEE, per germline. The CDR3 is 14 residues long. Trimming took off 4 bases at V and 7 bases at J, with 17 bases between the two ends. CDR3 coding DNA: TGTGCCAGCAGCATTGACTCCACTAGGATGACCCAGTACTTC. This sequence encodes CASSIDSTRMTQYF.

This chain joins TRBV11-2 and TRBJ2-1, with D possibly matching TRBD2 (7 bases). The CDR3 covers 19 residues. V lost 6 bases and J 0 bases, leaving 24 bases between the germline ends. The V gene's germline CDR1 is SGHAT and CDR2 FQNNGV. This chain's CDR3 is CASRARYGGPGGSYNEQFF. The CDR3 DNA follows: TGTGCCAGCAGGGCCAGATACGGGGGGCCCGGCGGCTCCTACAATGAGCAGTTCTTC.

Only a few counts were recorded for this clonotype. V gene TRBV30 combines with J gene TRBJ1-1, with D unclear. V gave up 5 bases and J gave up 1 base, with 11 bases separating them. Germline lookup yields CDR1 GTSNPN and CDR2 SVGIG (reference sequence). The CDR3 runs 13 residues. DNA of the CDR3: TGTGCCTGGCGCCCGGGAGCGAACACTGAAGCTTTCTTT. Translation gives CAWRPGANTEAFF. The whole variable domain, filled in from reference TRBV30 and TRBJ1-1, reads SQTIHQWPATLVQPVGSPLSLECTVEGTSNPNLYWYRQAAGRGLQLLFYSVGIGQISSEVPQNLSASRPQDRQFILSSKKLLLSDSGFYLCAWRPGANTEAFFGQGTRLTVV.

This clonotype appeared many times. This chain joins TRBV29-1 and TRBJ2-3, with 11 bases identical to TRBD2. Germline assignment: CDR1 SQVTM and CDR2 ANQGSEA. V was clipped by 5 bases and J by 13 bases; unmatched bases: 2. This CDR3 has 10 amino acids. The CDR3 sequence: CSVRLAGKYF. The CDR3 region has the DNA TGCAGCGTTCGACTAGCGGGAAAGTATTTT.

This clonotype was recorded at least ten times. J is TRBJ1-5 and V is TRBV20-1; TRBD1 aligns across 8 bases. V was clipped by 6 bases and J by 6 bases; unmatched bases: 7. The CDR3 sequence is 13 residues long. The germline CDR1 and CDR2 sequences are DFQATT and SNEGSKA (reference sequence). CDR3 DNA: TGCAGTGCATTGGGACAGGATCCTCAGCCCCAGCATTTT. The encoded protein is CSALGQDPQPQHF.

The chain employs TRBV9 and TRBJ2-4; TRBD2 aligns across 9 bases. Germline V gene lookup returns CDR1 SGDLS and CDR2 YYNGEE. The CDR3 spans 15 residues. With V trimmed by 4 bases and J by 6 bases, 8 bases remained unmatched. CDR3 in amino acids: CASSPPATSGNIQYF. The DNA for the CDR3 is TGTGCCAGCAGCCCCCCCGCGACTAGCGGAAACATTCAGTACTTC.

This clonotype has a count of ten or more. The chain carries TRBV27 and TRBJ2-7, with D tentatively TRBD1 or TRBD2 (5 bases each). Germline V CDR1 and CDR2: MNHEY, SMNVEV (reference sequence). The CDR3 sequence is 13 residues long. With 3 bases removed from V and 0 bases from J, the gap between germline ends came to 6 bases. The CDR3 loop is CASSFGASYEQYF. CDR3 in DNA: TGTGCCAGCAGTTTCGGGGCCTCCTACGAGCAGTACTTC.

This clonotype was recorded many times. The V and J genes are TRBV7-3 and TRBJ2-1; 9 bases are shared with TRBD1. The CDR3 is made up of 15 amino acids. J gave up 8 bases and V 4 bases, and 9 bases lay outside the gene matches. Germline lookup yields CDR1 SGHTA and CDR2 FQGTGA. The CDR3 spells CASSSAGTGQDEQFF. The CDR3 coding sequence is TGTGCCAGCAGCTCGGCCGGGACAGGGCAAGATGAGCAGTTCTTC.

This clonotype was seen ten or more times. The rearrangement joins TRBV20-1 to TRBJ2-6; perhaps D is TRBD1 or TRBD2 (5 bases each). Trimming took 1 base from V and 0 from J, leaving 10 bases between them. Per germline, CDR1 DFQATT and CDR2 SNEGSKA (reference sequence). The CDR3 spans 16 residues. Written as DNA, the CDR3 is TGCAGTGCTAGAGGGGACCCTTACTCTGGGGCCAACGTCCTGACTTTC. As protein: CSARGDPYSGANVLTF.

The chain joins TRBV2 to TRBJ2-7; 13 bases fit TRBD2. This CDR3 is 15 amino acids long. In germline, CDR1 is SNHLY, CDR2 FYNNEI. Losses at the gene ends were 3 bases for V and 6 bases for J; bases not matched to a gene: 5. CDR3 residues: CASSDMGLAGREQYF. In nucleotides, the CDR3 is TGTGCCAGCAGTGATATGGGACTAGCGGGACGCGAGCAGTACTTC.

Details on this clonotype: Just one base apart from a much larger clone, this may be a read error. This rearrangement joins TRBV5-1 to TRBJ2-2; 11 bases are a match to TRBD2. This CDR3 spans 18 amino acids. Germline V CDR1 and CDR2: SGHRS, YFSETQ. The CDR3 DNA reads as TGCGCCAGCAGCTGGAGGCTAGCGGGAGGACCGAACACCGGGGAGCCGTTTTTT. Encoded protein: CASSWRLAGGPNTGEPFF.

In its sample, this clonotype was seen many times. The chain couples TRBV5-5 to TRBJ2-6; D is possibly TRBD1 (6 bases). Trimming took off 4 bases at V and 4 bases at J, with 15 bases between the two ends. The germline CDR1 and CDR2 sequences are SGHKS and YYEKEE (reference sequence). The CDR3 has 16 amino acids. CDR3 in DNA: TGTGCCAGCAGCACTACGACAGGTCCCGGGGCCAACGTCCTGACTTTC. Its translation: CASSTTTGPGANVLTF.

About this clonotype itself: A much larger clone differs by one base, so this may be a read error. The chain is built from TRBV24-1 and TRBJ2-1; 13 bases align to TRBD2. The CDR3 is 16 amino acids. Germline V gives CDR1 KGHDR, CDR2 SFDVKD. Unmatched junction bases numbered 7, after V lost 4 bases and J lost 8 bases. This chain's CDR3 is CATSDHFGTSGDEQFF. Here the CDR3 DNA reads TGTGCCACCAGTGACCATTTCGGGACTAGCGGGGATGAGCAGTTCTTC.

This clonotype was recorded many times. The rearrangement joins TRBV7-2 to TRBJ2-7; D not resolved. This CDR3 comprises 14 residues. The V end lost 5 bases, the J end lost 3 bases, and 14 bases lay between the germline ends. Germline loops: CDR1 SGHTA, CDR2 FQGNSA. The CDR3 sequence: CASSQQVTGYEQYF. The CDR3 DNA reads TGTGCCAGCAGCCAACAAGTCACCGGCTACGAGCAGTACTTC.

This clonotype was detected ten times or more. V is TRBV29-1 and J is TRBJ2-1, with 8 bases that match TRBD2. V trimming: 1 base; J trimming: 0 bases; junction bases outside the gene matches: 11. The CDR3 covers 18 residues. Germline V lookup: CDR1 SQVTM, CDR2 ANQGSEA. The CDR3 is CSVEGGLAGPSSYNEQFF. CDR3 DNA sequence: TGCAGCGTTGAAGGAGGTCTAGCGGGCCCCAGCTCCTACAATGAGCAGTTCTTC.

This clonotype was picked up many times. The genes are TRBV7-2 and TRBJ1-2; TRBD1 agrees at 9 bases. This CDR3 is 14 amino acids long. Germline V gene sequence: CDR1 SGHTA, CDR2 FQGNSA. V lost 2 bases and J lost 4; bases outside the gene matches: 2. CDR3 loop: CASSLIQGAYGYTF. In DNA form, the CDR3 reads TGTGCCAGCAGCTTAATACAGGGGGCCTATGGCTACACCTTC.